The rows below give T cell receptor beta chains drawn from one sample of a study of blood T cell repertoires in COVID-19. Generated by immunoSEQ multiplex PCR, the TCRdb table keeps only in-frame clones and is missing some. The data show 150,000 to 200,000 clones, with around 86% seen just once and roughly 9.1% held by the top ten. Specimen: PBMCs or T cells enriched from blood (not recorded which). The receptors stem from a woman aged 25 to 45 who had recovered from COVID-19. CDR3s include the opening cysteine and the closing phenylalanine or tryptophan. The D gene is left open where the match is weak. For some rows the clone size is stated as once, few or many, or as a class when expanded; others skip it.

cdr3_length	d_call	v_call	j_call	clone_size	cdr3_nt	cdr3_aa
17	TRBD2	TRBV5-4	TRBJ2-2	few	TGTGCCAGCAGCTTAGGGTCTAGCGGGAGGGCCAACAGGGAGCTGTTTTTT	CASSLGSSGRANRELFF
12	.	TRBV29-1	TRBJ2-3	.	TGCAGCGTTGATTCACAGCCAGATACGCAGTATTTT	CSVDSQPDTQYF
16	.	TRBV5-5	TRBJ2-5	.	TGTGCCAGCAGCTTTAGTACAGGGAGAATCCAAGAGACCCAGTACTTC	CASSFSTGRIQETQYF
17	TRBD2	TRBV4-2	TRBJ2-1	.	TGTGCCAGCAGCCCCGAATGGACTAGCGGGAGGAGCGATGAGCAGTTCTTC	CASSPEWTSGRSDEQFF
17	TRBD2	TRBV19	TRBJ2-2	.	TGTGCCAGTAGCCCGGGACTAGCGGGAGGTCGAAACGGGGAGCTGTTTTTT	CASSPGLAGGRNGELFF
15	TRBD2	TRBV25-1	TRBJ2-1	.	TGTGCCAGCAGTGAAAGGACTAGCGGTTACAATGAGCAGTTCTTC	CASSERTSGYNEQFF
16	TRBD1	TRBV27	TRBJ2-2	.	TGTGCCAGCAGTTCCCCGGGACAGGGATTCACCGGGGAGCTGTTTTTT	CASSSPGQGFTGELFF
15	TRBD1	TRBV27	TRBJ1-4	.	TGTGCCAGCAGTTCTACAGGGGTACTTAATGAAAAACTGTTTTTT	CASSSTGVLNEKLFF
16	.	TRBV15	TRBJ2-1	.	TGTGCCACCAGCAGAGTACTCACGAGCTCCTACAATGAGCAGTTCTTC	CATSRVLTSSYNEQFF
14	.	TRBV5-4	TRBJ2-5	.	TGTGCCAGCAGCTTGTGGTCCCTCGAGGAGACCCAGTACTTC	CASSLWSLEETQYF
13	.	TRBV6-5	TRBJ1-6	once	TGTGCCAGCAGTACCCCGAGTAATTCACCCCTCCACTTT	CASSTPSNSPLHF
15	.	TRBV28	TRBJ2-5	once	TGTGCCAGCAGTTTGGTCGGTGGAGTCCAAGAGACCCAGTACTTC	CASSLVGGVQETQYF
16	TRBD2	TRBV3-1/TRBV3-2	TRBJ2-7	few	TGTGCCAGCAGCCAATGGACTAGCGGGCTTACCTACGAGCAGTACTTC	CASSQWTSGLTYEQYF
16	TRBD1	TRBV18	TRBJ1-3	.	TGTGCCAGCTCACCACCGGACAGGGGATGGAGAAACACCATATATTTT	CASSPPDRGWRNTIYF
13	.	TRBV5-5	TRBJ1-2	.	TGTGCCAGCAGCTTGGCAGTTAACTATGGCTACACCTTC	CASSLAVNYGYTF